These 20 T cell receptor beta chains were all obtained from the same sample, sequenced in a study of T cells in Graves' hyperthyroidism and ophthalmopathy. Amplification yielded TCR beta CDR3 regions, with RNA transcripts as the source. An initial round of RT-PCR targeting the TCR CDR3 relied on the HTBI primer set. TCRdb re-called the multiplex PCR reads through MiXCR, storing one row per CDR3 protein. The sample shows hundreds of thousands of distinct CDR3 sequences, approximately 22% of them seen only once. Input material: blood. Receptor source: a woman aged 70-85 years with Graves' ophthalmopathy.

This clonotype was counted ten times or more. The chain employs TRBV6-2 or TRBV6-3 and TRBJ2-1; perhaps TRBD1 as D (6 bases). The CDR3 loop spans 16 amino acids. With 6 bases removed from V and 1 base from J, the gap between germline ends came to 16 bases. The V gene's germline CDR1 is MNHEY and CDR2 SVGEGT. DNA of the CDR3: TGTGCCAGCAGCCTAAGAGGGGGACAATCCTACAATGAGCAGTTCTTC. Amino acid sequence: CASSLRGGQSYNEQFF.

The chain employs TRBV6-4 and TRBJ2-1; 10 bases are a match to TRBD2. In germline, CDR1 is MRHNA, CDR2 SNTAGT. The V gene end was trimmed by 8 bases and the J gene end by 3 bases; junction bases not matched to a gene: 10. The CDR3 is 16 residues long. DNA for the CDR3: TGTGCCAGCCCCGTCCGTCTAGCGGGGGACTACAATGAGCAGTTCTTC. This sequence encodes CASPVRLAGDYNEQFF.

This clonotype was seen repeatedly, ten times or more. This chain connects TRBV2 to TRBJ2-3, with no clear D. Between the trimmed V and J ends, which lost 6 bases and 3 bases, there was a span of 19 bases. The CDR3 is 16 residues long. Germline values: CDR1 SNHLY, CDR2 FYNNEI. The CDR3 bases are TGTGCCAGCAGCCCCTTGGGCACGGTCCATACAGATACGCAGTATTTT. Amino acids: CASSPLGTVHTDTQYF.

The chain recombines TRBV20-1 with TRBJ2-7; D not certain. The CDR3 extends over 14 amino acids. V lost 3 bases and J 2 bases, leaving 14 bases between the germline ends. CDR1 DFQATT and CDR2 SNEGSKA come from the germline V gene (reference sequence). The CDR3 nucleotides are TGCAGTGCTAGCACTCCCCAAGCCACCTACGAGCAGTACTTC. Translating it yields CSASTPQATYEQYF.

The table lists this clonotype with a few counts. The chain combines TRBV4-1 with TRBJ1-5; 10 nucleotides line up with TRBD1. The germline CDR1 and CDR2 sequences are MGHRA and YSYEKL. Trimming took 1 base from V and 7 from J; bases not matched to a gene: 13. CDR3 size: 18 residues. The CDR3 DNA reads TGCGCCAGCAGCCAAGTTTGGATCCGGGACAGGGGCGGACAGCCCCAGCATTTT. This translates into CASSQVWIRDRGGQPQHF.

This clonotype appeared a few times. The genes are TRBV28 and TRBJ1-1; 7 nucleotides align to TRBD1. Germline-derived CDR1 and CDR2 are MDHEN and SYDVKM. This CDR3 contains 18 residues. The V segment lost 7 bases and the J segment 1 base; nucleotides outside the gene matches: 18. Written as DNA, the CDR3 is TGTGCCAGCATTACAGGGGCCCCTATGGGCTTCTCGAACACTGAAGCTTTCTTT. Translating it yields CASITGAPMGFSNTEAFF.

This clonotype has only a few counts. The chain is built from TRBV6-1 and TRBJ2-2; D remains ambiguous. CDR1 and CDR2 from the germline V gene are MNHNS and SASEGT. Between the trimmed V and J ends, which lost 5 bases and 5 bases, there was a span of 6 bases. CDR3 length: 12 residues. CDR3 nucleotides: TGTGCCAGCAGTTACCGTACCGGGGAGCTGTTTTTT. It is translated as CASSYRTGELFF.

Many counts were recorded for this clonotype. The V and J genes are TRBV27 and TRBJ1-2; possibly TRBD1 for D (5 bases). Deletions cut 5 bases from V and 4 bases from J, with 17 bases between. CDR1 and CDR2 (germline): MNHEY, SMNVEV (reference sequence). This CDR3 comprises 15 residues. In DNA form, the CDR3 reads TGTGCCAGCAGTCCTGGGACGGGGAAGTCCTATGGCTACACCTTC. It codes for CASSPGTGKSYGYTF.

V and J are TRBV15 and TRBJ2-7; the D gene is possibly TRBD1 (6 bases). V dropped 4 bases and J dropped 3 bases, with 7 bases sitting between them. The CDR3 length is 12 residues. Germline values: CDR1 LNHNV, CDR2 YYDKDF (reference sequence). Here the CDR3 DNA reads TGTGCCACCAGCAAGACAGGCTACGAGCAGTACTTC. Translating gives CATSKTGYEQYF.

There are many counts of this clonotype. This chain connects TRBV30 to TRBJ1-2; D is unresolved. The length of the CDR3 is 12 residues. Trimming removed 0 bases from V and 3 bases from J, with 5 bases in between. CDR1 is GTSNPN and CDR2 is SVGIG in the germline V gene (reference sequence). The CDR3 region has the DNA TGTGCCTGGAGTGTAGGTGACTATGGCTACACCTTC. This gives the protein CAWSVGDYGYTF.

V gene TRBV9 combines with J gene TRBJ1-2; D is unclear. CDR3 length: 15 amino acids. V was cut by 2 bases and J by 4 bases, with 15 bases left in between. Germline CDR1 SGDLS, CDR2 YYNGEE. The CDR3 DNA is TGTGCCAGCAGCGTCGAGGAGGGAATGGCCTATGGCTACACCTTC. Its protein is CASSVEEGMAYGYTF.

The rearrangement joins TRBV20-1 to TRBJ1-5; no definite D call. The CDR3 sequence is 14 residues long. V was pared by 6 bases and J by 4 bases, with 16 bases between. Looked up from germline, CDR1 is DFQATT and CDR2 is SNEGSKA (reference sequence). CDR3 amino acids: CSALGRGINQPQHF. CDR3 nucleotide sequence: TGCAGTGCCCTTGGGCGGGGAATAAATCAGCCCCAGCATTTT.

The chain couples TRBV19 to TRBJ2-1; 10 nucleotides match TRBD2. CDR1 LNHDA and CDR2 SQIVND come from the germline V gene (reference sequence). The CDR3 runs to 14 residues. The J segment lost 8 bases and the V segment lost 6 bases, leaving 7 bases of the junction unmatched. The CDR3 reads CASSPLAGVYEQFF. The CDR3 nucleotides read TGTGCCAGTAGCCCTCTAGCGGGAGTGTATGAGCAGTTCTTC.

This clonotype has only a few counts. V gene TRBV30 combines with J gene TRBJ2-7; 9 nucleotides line up with TRBD1. Losses at the gene ends were 0 bases for V and 2 bases for J; bases not matched to a gene: 8. The CDR3 is 16 amino acids. From germline, CDR1 is GTSNPN and CDR2 SVGIG (reference sequence). The CDR3, as DNA: TGTGCCTGGAGTGTTCTCGGGACAGGGAAAGCCTACGAGCAGTACTTC. This sequence encodes CAWSVLGTGKAYEQYF. Looking up the rest from reference TRBV30 and TRBJ2-7 gives the full variable domain: SQTIHQWPATLVQPVGSPLSLECTVEGTSNPNLYWYRQAAGRGLQLLFYSVGIGQISSEVPQNLSASRPQDRQFILSSKKLLLSDSGFYLCAWSVLGTGKAYEQYFGPGTRLTVT.

The gene calls are TRBV20-1 and TRBJ1-6; no definite D call. This CDR3 has 14 amino acids. V was shortened by 4 bases and J by 9 bases, with 16 bases between the two germline ends. Germline values: CDR1 DFQATT, CDR2 SNEGSKA (reference sequence). The CDR3 coding sequence is TGCAGTGCTACCAAGGAAGCTATAGGTTCACCCCTCCACTTT. Translation gives CSATKEAIGSPLHF.

A few counts support this clonotype. The chain employs TRBV7-9 and TRBJ2-1; 13 bases align to TRBD2. The CDR3 loop spans 15 amino acids. From germline, CDR1 is SEHNR and CDR2 FQNEAQ (reference sequence). Germline trimming cut 3 bases from V and 8 bases from J; bases unmatched to any gene: 4. This CDR3 reads CASSLSTSGRDEQFF. As DNA, the CDR3 is TGTGCCAGCAGCTTGAGCACTAGCGGGAGGGATGAGCAGTTCTTC.

Ten or more counts support this clonotype. This chain connects TRBV7-3 to TRBJ2-7; TRBD2 matches 8 bases. There are 15 residues in the CDR3. The germline V gene encodes CDR1 SGHTA and CDR2 FQGTGA. J was trimmed by 2 bases and V by 3 bases; bases with no gene match: 6. The CDR3 DNA is TGTGCCAGCAGCTTGGGTAGCGGGGAGACCTACGAGCAGTACTTC. This translates into CASSLGSGETYEQYF.

In its sample, this clonotype was seen a few times. The chain recombines TRBV15 with TRBJ2-2, with a possible D match to TRBD2 (5 bases). Trimming removed 0 bases at V and 1 base at J, with 12 bases between. The germline gives CDR1 LNHNV, CDR2 YYDKDF (reference sequence). The CDR3 consists of 17 residues. The CDR3 sequence: CATSRDGLLLNTGELFF. In DNA, the CDR3 is TGTGCCACCAGCAGAGATGGACTCCTATTGAACACCGGGGAGCTGTTTTTT.

This clonotype was detected ten times or more. V and J are TRBV2 and TRBJ2-4; 8 nucleotides line up with TRBD1. Trimming at V came to 7 bases and at J to 7 bases, leaving 6 bases not matched to a gene. The CDR3 loop spans 13 amino acids. In germline, CDR1 is SNHLY, CDR2 FYNNEI. The CDR3 reads CASNQDRDNIQYF. In DNA, the CDR3 is TGTGCCAGCAATCAGGACAGGGATAACATTCAGTACTTC.

This clonotype was seen more than once but under ten times. The chain recombines TRBV19 with TRBJ1-5; 9 bases match TRBD1. CDR1 and CDR2 (germline): LNHDA, SQIVND (reference sequence). The junction had 8 bases not matched to a gene; V was cut back by 5 bases and J by 6 bases. CDR3 length equals 15 residues. The CDR3 DNA follows: TGTGCCAGTAGTGCCGGACAGGGGTTTGGTCAGCCCCAGCATTTT. It is translated as CASSAGQGFGQPQHF.